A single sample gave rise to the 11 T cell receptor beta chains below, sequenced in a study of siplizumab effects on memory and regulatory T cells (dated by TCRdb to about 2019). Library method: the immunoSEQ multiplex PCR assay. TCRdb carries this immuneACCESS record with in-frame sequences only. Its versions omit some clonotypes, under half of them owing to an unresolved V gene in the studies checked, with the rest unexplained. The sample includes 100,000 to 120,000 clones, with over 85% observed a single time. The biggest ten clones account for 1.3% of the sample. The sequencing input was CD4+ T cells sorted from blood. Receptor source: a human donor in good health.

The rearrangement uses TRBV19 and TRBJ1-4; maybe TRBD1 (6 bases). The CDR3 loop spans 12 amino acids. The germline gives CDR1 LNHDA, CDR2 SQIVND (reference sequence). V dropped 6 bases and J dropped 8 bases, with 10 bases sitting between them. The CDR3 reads CASRIRGEKLFF. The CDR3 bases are TGTGCCAGTAGGATCAGGGGCGAAAAACTGTTTTTT.

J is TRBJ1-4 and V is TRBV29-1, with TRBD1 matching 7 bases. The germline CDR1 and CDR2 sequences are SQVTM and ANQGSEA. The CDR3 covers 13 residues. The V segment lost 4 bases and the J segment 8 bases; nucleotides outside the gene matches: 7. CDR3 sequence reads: CSVATGLGEKLFF. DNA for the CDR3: TGCAGCGTTGCGACAGGGTTGGGCGAAAAACTGTTTTTT.

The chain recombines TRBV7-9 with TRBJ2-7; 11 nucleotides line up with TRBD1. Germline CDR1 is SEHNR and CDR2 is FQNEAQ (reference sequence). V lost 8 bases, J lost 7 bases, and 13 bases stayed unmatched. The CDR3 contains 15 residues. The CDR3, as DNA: TGTGCCAGCGGCTGGGAAGGGACAGGGGGTCGTGAGCAGTACTTC. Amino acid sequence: CASGWEGTGGREQYF.

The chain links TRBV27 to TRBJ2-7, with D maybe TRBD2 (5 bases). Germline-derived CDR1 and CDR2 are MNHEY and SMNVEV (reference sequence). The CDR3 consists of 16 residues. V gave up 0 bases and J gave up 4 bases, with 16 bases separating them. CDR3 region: CASSLSTFERRYEQYF. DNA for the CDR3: TGTGCCAGCAGTTTATCCACTTTCGAGCGGCGATACGAGCAGTACTTC.

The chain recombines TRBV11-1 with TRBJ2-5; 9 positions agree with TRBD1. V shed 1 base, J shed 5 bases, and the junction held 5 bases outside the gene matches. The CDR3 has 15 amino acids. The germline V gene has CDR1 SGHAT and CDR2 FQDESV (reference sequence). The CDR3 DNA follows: TGTGCCAGCAGCTTAGTTACAGGGGGCGGTGAGACCCAGTACTTC. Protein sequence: CASSLVTGGGETQYF.

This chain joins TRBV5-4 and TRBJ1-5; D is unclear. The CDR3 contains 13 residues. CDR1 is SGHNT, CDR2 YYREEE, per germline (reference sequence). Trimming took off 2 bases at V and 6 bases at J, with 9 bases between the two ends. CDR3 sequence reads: CASSLGMAQPQHF. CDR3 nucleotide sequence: TGTGCCAGCAGCTTAGGGATGGCTCAGCCCCAGCATTTT.

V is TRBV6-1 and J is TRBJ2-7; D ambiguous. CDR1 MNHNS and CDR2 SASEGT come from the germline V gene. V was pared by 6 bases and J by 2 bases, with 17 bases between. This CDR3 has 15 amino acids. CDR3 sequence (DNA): TGTGCCAGCAGGACGGGCGACCGTACACCCTACGAGCAGTACTTC. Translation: CASRTGDRTPYEQYF.

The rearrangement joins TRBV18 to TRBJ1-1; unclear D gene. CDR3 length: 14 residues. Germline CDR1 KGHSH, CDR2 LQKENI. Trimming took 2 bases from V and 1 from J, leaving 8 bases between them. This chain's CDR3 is CASSPKNRNTEAFF. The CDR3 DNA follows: TGTGCCAGCTCACCAAAGAACAGGAACACTGAAGCTTTCTTT.

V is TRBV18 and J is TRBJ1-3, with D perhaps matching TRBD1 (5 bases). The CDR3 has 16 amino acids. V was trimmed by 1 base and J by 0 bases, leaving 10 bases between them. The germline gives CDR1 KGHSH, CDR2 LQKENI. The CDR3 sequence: CASSPRDLSSGNTIYF. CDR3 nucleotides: TGTGCCAGCTCACCACGGGACTTGAGCTCTGGAAACACCATATATTTT.

This chain's CDR3 is CASGTGLRGDTEAFF. In DNA form, the CDR3 reads TGTGCCAGTGGAACAGGGCTACGAGGGGACACTGAAGCTTTCTTT. The chain recombines TRBV19 with TRBJ1-1; D perhaps matches TRBD1 (6 bases). The length of the CDR3 is 15 residues. Trimming took off 8 bases at V and 3 bases at J, with 19 bases between the two ends. Germline CDR1 LNHDA, CDR2 SQIVND (reference sequence).

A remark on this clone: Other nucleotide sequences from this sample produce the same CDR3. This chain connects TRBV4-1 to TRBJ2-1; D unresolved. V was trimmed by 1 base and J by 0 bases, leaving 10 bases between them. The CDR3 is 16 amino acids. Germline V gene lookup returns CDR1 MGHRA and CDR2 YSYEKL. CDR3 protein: CASSQVDILSYNEQFF. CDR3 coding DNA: TGCGCCAGCAGCCAAGTCGACATTCTCTCCTACAATGAGCAGTTCTTC.